What follows describes a single T cell receptor (beta chain). The data are from a study of blood T cell repertoires in COVID-19. Study information: Acute and convalescent COVID-19 specimens originated in the United States, Italy and Spain. Sources were T cells, B-cell-depleted T cells, or PBMCs; the material itself was cDNA or gDNA.

This CDR3 comprises 14 residues. The germline CDR1 and CDR2 sequences are MNHEY and SVGAGI. With 6 bases clipped from V and 4 bases from J, the junction kept 6 bases outside the gene matches. In the original processing: Counts of nucleated cells, estimated from reference gene primer amplification, were obtained. The repertoire was sequenced with immunoSEQ multiplex PCR; TCRdb's copy has only in-frame clones and lacks some. V, J and clone size are taken as reported in that table, and D and trimming were inferred from the DNA itself. The table lists about 74,000 clones, around 75% of them singletons. This sequence originates from a man between 65 and 80 years old with acute or convalescent COVID-19. The chain recombines TRBV6-5 with TRBJ1-1; 9 bases agree with TRBD1. The material sequenced was peripheral blood. CDR3 in DNA: TGTGCCAGCAGCTCACAGGGGGCGCCCACTGAAGCTTTCTTT. It is translated as CASSSQGAPTEAFF.